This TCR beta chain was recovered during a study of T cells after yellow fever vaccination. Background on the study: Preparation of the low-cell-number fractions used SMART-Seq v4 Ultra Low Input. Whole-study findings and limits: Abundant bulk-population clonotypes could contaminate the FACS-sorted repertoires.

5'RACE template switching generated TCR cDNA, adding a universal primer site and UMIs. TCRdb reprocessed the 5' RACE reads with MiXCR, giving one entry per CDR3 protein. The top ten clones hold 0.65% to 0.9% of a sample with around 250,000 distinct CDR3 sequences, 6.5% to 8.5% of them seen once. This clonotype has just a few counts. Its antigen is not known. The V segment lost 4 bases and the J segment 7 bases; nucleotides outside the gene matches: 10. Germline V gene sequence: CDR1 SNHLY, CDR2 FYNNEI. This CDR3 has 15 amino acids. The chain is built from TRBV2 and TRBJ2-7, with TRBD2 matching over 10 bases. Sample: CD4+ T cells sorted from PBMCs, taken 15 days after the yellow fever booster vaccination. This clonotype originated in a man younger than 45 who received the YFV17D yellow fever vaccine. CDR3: CASSAPASGRYEQYF. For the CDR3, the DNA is TGTGCCAGCAGTGCTCCGGCTAGCGGGAGATATGAGCAGTACTTC.